This TCR beta chain was identified in a study of radiation and T cells in renal cell carcinoma. This sample's time point: blood 2 weeks post-SBRT. Treatment specified: 15 Gy SBRT to primary tumor, nephrectomy 4 weeks later. Serial blood draws occurred at baseline and 2 and 4 weeks post-SBRT. Clear cell pathology was present in this patient's renal cell carcinoma. Worth noting for this clone: Its antigen is still unknown.

Sequenced by immunoSEQ multiplex PCR; TCRdb stores in-frame clones only, minus some. The repertoire holds 120,000 or so clones, with 75% to 85% as singletons. Germline CDR1 and CDR2: SGDLS and YYNGEE. The CDR3 has 14 residues. Trimming shortened V by 1 base and J by 2 bases, and 9 bases separated the two germline ends. Study-wide results and limits: Without pretreatment biopsies, baseline tumor clonotype presence was undetermined. In blood, top tumor clones expanded by 2 weeks, shrinking by 4.

The V call is TRBV9, the J call TRBJ1-1; D not resolved. The receptor was derived from a woman in her sixties with renal cell carcinoma. The sequences come from blood, collected from a patient whose treatment included radiotherapy and nephrectomy. CDR3 residues: CASSVPPLNTEAFF. CDR3 bases: TGTGCCAGCAGCGTACCGCCCCTAAACACTGAAGCTTTCTTT.